Shown below are 3 T cell receptor beta chains from a single sample sequenced in a study of cytomegalovirus exposure and HLA in healthy donors. Assay used: immunoSEQ multiplex PCR; TCRdb lists only in-frame clones, some missing. The data contain 200,000 to 300,000 clones, about 92% of them singletons. Source material: PBMCs. These receptors were taken from a woman under 40 in good health and CMV-seronegative.

This chain uses TRBV25-1 with TRBJ2-2; the match to TRBD1 covers 7 bases. The CDR3 has 17 amino acids. Germline CDR1 MGHDK, CDR2 SYGVNS. V trimming: 2 bases; J trimming: 1 base; junction bases outside the gene matches: 7. This chain's CDR3 is CASSELATGLNTGELFF. Written as DNA, the CDR3 is TGTGCCAGCAGTGAACTTGCGACAGGGCTGAACACCGGGGAGCTGTTTTTT.

This chain joins TRBV6-1 and TRBJ2-7; D is unresolved. Trimming took off 0 bases at V and 0 bases at J, with 15 bases between the two ends. The CDR3 has 17 residues. CDR1 is MNHNS, CDR2 SASEGT, per germline. The CDR3: CASSEALLGSLSYEQYF. The CDR3 bases are TGTGCCAGCAGTGAAGCGCTTCTAGGATCCCTCTCCTACGAGCAGTACTTC.

The chain links TRBV5-6 to TRBJ2-3, with D perhaps TRBD2 (7 bases). CDR1 is SGHDT, CDR2 YYEEEE, per germline. There are 12 residues in the CDR3. The V end lost 4 bases, the J end lost 6 bases, and 9 bases lay between the germline ends. This CDR3 reads CASSKGGDTQYF. In DNA form, the CDR3 reads TGTGCCAGCAGCAAGGGGGGGGATACGCAGTATTTT. Supplemented by reference TRBV5-6 and TRBJ2-3, the full variable domain reads DAGVTQSPTHLIKTRGQQVTLRCSPKSGHDTVSWYQQALGQGPQFIFQYYEEEERQRGNFPDRFSGHQFPNYSSELNVNALLLGDSALYLCASSKGGDTQYFGPGTRLTVL.